Below are 32 T cell receptor beta chains sequenced from a single sample in a study of shared clonotypes between healthy human individuals. Some clones are missing from TCRdb's copy, which holds only in-frame ones; the method was immunoSEQ multiplex PCR. The data contain 300,000 to 400,000 clones, 80% to 90% of them singletons. What was sequenced was memory CD8+ T cells sorted from blood. The sample's subset: CD45RO+ cells pooled with CCR7-negative TemRA cells. The receptor set was obtained from a young man in good health.

The CDR3 bases are TGTGCCAGCAGCCAGGACAGGGCTGGCTACACCTTC. Protein: CASSQDRAGYTF. The V gene is TRBV13, the J gene TRBJ1-2; TRBD1 aligns across 8 bases. The CDR3 runs 12 residues. With V trimmed by 5 bases and J by 7 bases, 3 bases remained unmatched. Germline assignment: CDR1 PRHDT and CDR2 FYEKMQ (reference sequence). Combining the CDR3 with reference TRBV13 and TRBJ1-2 gives the whole variable domain AAGVIQSPRHLIKEKRETATLKCYPIPRHDTVYWYQQGPGQDPQFLISFYEKMQSDKGSIPDRFSAQQFSDYHSELNMSSLELGDSALYFCASSQDRAGYTFGSGTRLTVV.

This rearrangement joins TRBV5-6 to TRBJ2-7, with TRBD2 matching 8 bases. Germline-derived CDR1 and CDR2 are SGHDT and YYEEEE. V shed 0 bases and J 2 bases; nucleotides not matched to a gene: 7. The length of the CDR3 is 16 residues. CDR3 region: CASSLALGLETYEQYF. In DNA, the CDR3 is TGTGCCAGCAGCTTGGCCTTGGGACTAGAGACCTACGAGCAGTACTTC.

The chain couples TRBV14 to TRBJ2-5; D is possibly TRBD2 (6 bases). Germline V gene sequence: CDR1 SGHDN, CDR2 FVKESK. The germline V and J ends were trimmed by 0 bases and 6 bases, with 17 bases remaining between them. This CDR3 has 16 residues. The CDR3 loop is CASSQDGTGDRQTQYF. In DNA form, the CDR3 reads TGTGCCAGCAGCCAAGATGGGACGGGAGACCGGCAGACCCAGTACTTC. Filled out from reference TRBV14 and TRBJ2-5, the complete variable domain reads EAGVTQFPSHSVIEKGQTVTLRCDPISGHDNLYWYRRVMGKEIKFLLHFVKESKQDESGMPNNRFLAERTGGTYSTLKVQPAELEDSGVYFCASSQDGTGDRQTQYFGPGTRLLVL.

The V call is TRBV10-2, the J call TRBJ2-5; TRBD2 agrees at 9 bases. This CDR3 is 13 amino acids long. V lost 8 bases, J lost 5 bases, and 6 bases stayed unmatched. Germline CDR1 WSHSY, CDR2 SAAADI. CDR3 bases: TGCGCCAGCGAGCGGGGGGACGGGGAGACCCAGTACTTC. Its translation is CASERGDGETQYF.

CDR3 bases: TGTGCCAGCAGCTTGGACAGGGGCTACGAGCAGTACTTC. It codes for CASSLDRGYEQYF. The chain combines TRBV7-2 with TRBJ2-7; 9 positions match TRBD1. Germline V lookup: CDR1 SGHTA, CDR2 FQGNSA. V was clipped by 3 bases and J by 3 bases; unmatched bases: 0. The CDR3 length is 13 residues.

This clone was found once. The chain joins TRBV27 to TRBJ1-2, with TRBD1 as a possible D gene (5 bases). The ends were cut back, 5 bases at V and 0 bases at J, with 13 bases in the middle. The germline gives CDR1 MNHEY, CDR2 SMNVEV (reference sequence). The CDR3 covers 15 residues. The CDR3 sequence: CASSPRDGANYGYTF. The CDR3 coding sequence is TGTGCCAGCAGTCCGAGGGACGGAGCTAACTATGGCTACACCTTC.

The genes are TRBV7-2 and TRBJ1-5; 7 nucleotides align to TRBD1. The V gene's germline CDR1 is SGHTA and CDR2 FQGNSA. The trim removed 5 bases at V and 6 bases at J, leaving 4 bases unmatched. This CDR3 is 13 amino acids long. The CDR3 region has the DNA TGTGCCAGCAGCCAAGGACAGGTTCAGCCCCAGCATTTT. Translation gives CASSQGQVQPQHF. Drawing the rest from reference TRBV7-2 and TRBJ1-5, the complete variable domain is GAGVSQSPSNKVTEKGKDVELRCDPISGHTALYWYRQSLGQGLEFLIYFQGNSAPDKSGLPSDRFSAERTGGSVSTLTIQRTQQEDSAVYLCASSQGQVQPQHFGDGTRLSIL.

V is TRBV10-3 and J is TRBJ2-4; TRBD2 agrees at 11 bases. The germline V gene has CDR1 ENHRY and CDR2 SYGVKD. This CDR3 has 16 amino acids. Trimming cost V 6 bases and J 2 bases; bases outside gene matches: 6. The CDR3 region has the DNA TGTGCCATCAGGCCTAGCGGGAGGCGTACCAAAAACATTCAGTACTTC. This codes for CAIRPSGRRTKNIQYF.

This clone was counted once. The V gene is TRBV6-1, the J gene TRBJ2-1; D unclear. V lost 6 bases and J 0 bases, leaving 15 bases between the germline ends. Per germline, CDR1 MNHNS and CDR2 SASEGT. This CDR3 contains 16 residues. Written as DNA, the CDR3 is TGTGCCAGCAGCGAATTCGCGTACAGCTCCTACAATGAGCAGTTCTTC. Amino acids: CASSEFAYSSYNEQFF.

The chain carries TRBV29-1 and TRBJ2-3; perhaps TRBD1 as D (6 bases). The germline V gene encodes CDR1 SQVTM and CDR2 ANQGSEA. This CDR3 comprises 16 residues. V lost 0 bases, J lost 0 bases, and 13 bases lay in between. The CDR3 DNA reads as TGCAGCGTTGAAGAACAGGGTTTTCCCAGCACAGATACGCAGTATTTT. It codes for CSVEEQGFPSTDTQYF.

V is TRBV5-1 and J is TRBJ1-6, with D unresolved. CDR3 size: 16 residues. Trimming left V 1 base short and J 6 bases short, with 14 bases between. The germline gives CDR1 SGHRS, CDR2 YFSETQ. CDR3 in DNA: TGCGCCAGCAGCTTGTGGGCAGGCTTACCTAATTCACCCCTCCACTTT. Translated: CASSLWAGLPNSPLHF. Full variable domain (rest looked up from reference TRBV5-1 and TRBJ1-6): KAGVTQTPRYLIKTRGQQVTLSCSPISGHRSVSWYQQTPGQGLQFLFEYFSETQRNKGNFPGRFSGRQFSNSRSEMNVSTLELGDSALYLCASSLWAGLPNSPLHFGNGTRLTVT.

The chain uses TRBV6-5 and TRBJ1-2; D unclear. The V end lost 5 bases, the J end lost 3 bases, and 16 bases lay between the germline ends. Looked up from germline, CDR1 is MNHEY and CDR2 is SVGAGI. CDR3 length: 15 residues. The CDR3 here is CASSPRRTDDYGYTF. The CDR3 region has the DNA TGTGCCAGCAGTCCCCGTAGGACGGACGACTATGGCTACACCTTC.

V is TRBV27 and J is TRBJ2-2; 13 nucleotides match TRBD2. This CDR3 contains 15 residues. Unmatched junction bases numbered 6, after V lost 6 bases and J lost 8 bases. Germline CDR1 reads MNHEY; CDR2 reads SMNVEV (reference sequence). In nucleotides, the CDR3 is TGTGCCAGCAGGATTGGACTAGCGGGAGCGGGGGAGCTGTTTTTT. Residues: CASRIGLAGAGELFF.

The V gene is TRBV7-9, the J gene TRBJ2-2, with 9 positions matching TRBD1. J gave up 3 bases and V 2 bases, and 4 bases lay outside the gene matches. CDR1 SEHNR and CDR2 FQNEAQ come from the germline V gene (reference sequence). The CDR3 consists of 16 residues. CDR3 nucleotide sequence: TGTGCCAGCAGCTTACCGACAGGGGGAGACACCGGGGAGCTGTTTTTT. Residues: CASSLPTGGDTGELFF.

J is TRBJ2-2 and V is TRBV19; 7 bases are shared with TRBD2. Germline V CDR1 and CDR2: LNHDA, SQIVND (reference sequence). This CDR3 is 17 amino acids long. Trimming cost V 1 base and J 4 bases; bases outside gene matches: 9. DNA of the CDR3: TGTGCCAGTAGTATAGGTTGGAGCGGGGAGTTCACCGGGGAGCTGTTTTTT. Its protein is CASSIGWSGEFTGELFF.

On this clone: The same CDR3 is also encoded by other DNA sequences in this sample. The chain combines TRBV5-4 with TRBJ2-7; 7 bases map to TRBD2. Germline-derived CDR1 and CDR2 are SGHNT and YYREEE (reference sequence). The length of the CDR3 is 14 residues. With V trimmed by 0 bases and J by 4 bases, 4 bases remained unmatched. The CDR3 region is CASSLDRGSYEQYF. CDR3 sequence (DNA): TGTGCCAGCAGCTTGGATCGCGGGAGTTACGAGCAGTACTTC.

This sequence joins TRBV2 and TRBJ1-6, with D uncertain. Germline V gene lookup returns CDR1 SNHLY and CDR2 FYNNEI. The CDR3 length is 13 residues. The germline V and J ends were trimmed by 2 bases and 14 bases, with 13 bases remaining between them. This CDR3 is CASSEWPGATLHF. The CDR3 bases are TGTGCCAGCAGTGAATGGCCAGGTGCGACCCTCCACTTT.

The J gene is TRBJ2-2, the V gene TRBV7-9; 9 nucleotides line up with TRBD2. This CDR3 spans 15 amino acids. Trimming removed 4 bases from V and 4 bases from J; junction bases left unmatched: 4. CDR1 SEHNR and CDR2 FQNEAQ come from the germline V gene (reference sequence). The CDR3 coding sequence is TGTGCCAGCAGCTATCTAGCGGGATTCACCGGGGAGCTGTTTTTT. This gives the protein CASSYLAGFTGELFF.

This clone was seen once. The rearrangement links TRBV4-3 to TRBJ1-1, with TRBD1 as a possible D gene (5 bases). CDR3 length equals 16 residues. The germline V and J ends were trimmed by 7 bases and 0 bases, with 18 bases remaining between them. CDR1 is LGHNA, CDR2 YSLEER, per germline. The CDR3 loop is CASTEGLGDMNTEAFF. The CDR3 bases are TGCGCCAGCACCGAGGGATTGGGGGATATGAACACTGAAGCTTTCTTT.

The CDR3 DNA sequence: TGCGCCAGCAGACCTTACCTGGAAGAGACCCAGTACTTC. It specifies CASRPYLEETQYF. V gene TRBV5-1 combines with J gene TRBJ2-5; D remains unclear. V shed 5 bases and J shed 3 bases, with 11 bases lying between them. Germline V gene data show CDR1 as SGHRS and CDR2 as YFSETQ. The CDR3 is made up of 13 amino acids.

This chain links TRBV2 with TRBJ2-3; D unresolved. CDR1 SNHLY and CDR2 FYNNEI come from the germline V gene. Trimming removed 6 bases at V and 0 bases at J, with 13 bases between. CDR3 length: 15 amino acids. In nucleotides, the CDR3 is TGTGCCAGCAGCTTTACGGCTACTAGCACAGATACGCAGTATTTT. It translates to CASSFTATSTDTQYF.

J is TRBJ2-7 and V is TRBV5-4; 7 bases agree with TRBD1. V shed 0 bases, J shed 2 bases, and the junction held 2 bases outside the gene matches. The CDR3 covers 14 residues. Germline CDR1 reads SGHNT; CDR2 reads YYREEE (reference sequence). CDR3 amino acids: CASSLGDSPYEQYF. CDR3 bases: TGTGCCAGCAGCTTGGGGGACAGTCCCTACGAGCAGTACTTC.

CDR3 DNA sequence: TGTGCCAGCAGTGAAGGTTGGAAGGGGGGCTACGAGCAGTACTTC. Protein product: CASSEGWKGGYEQYF. The V gene is TRBV6-1, the J gene TRBJ2-7; D could derive from TRBD1 or TRBD2 (6 bases each). CDR3 length: 15 amino acids. Trimming removed 1 base at V and 3 bases at J, with 13 bases between. From germline, CDR1 is MNHNS and CDR2 SASEGT.

The chain has TRBV2 and TRBJ2-7, with TRBD1 identical over 7 bases. Germline CDR1 and CDR2: SNHLY and FYNNEI. The junction had 5 bases not matched to a gene; V was cut back by 9 bases and J by 0 bases. This CDR3 has 13 residues. The CDR3 region has the DNA TGTGCCAGAACAGGGGTAGACTCCTACGAGCAGTACTTC. It encodes CARTGVDSYEQYF.

V gene TRBV27 combines with J gene TRBJ1-6, with 11 bases matching TRBD1. With 1 base clipped from V and 7 bases from J, the junction kept 3 bases outside the gene matches. The germline gives CDR1 MNHEY, CDR2 SMNVEV (reference sequence). This CDR3 contains 16 residues. The DNA of the CDR3 is TGTGCCAGCAGTTTATGGGGACAGGGGGACAATTCACCCCTCCACTTT. Its translation is CASSLWGQGDNSPLHF.

This clone was counted a single time. The gene calls are TRBV30 and TRBJ2-7; 8 nucleotides agree with TRBD2. The CDR3 sequence is 14 residues long. V lost 4 bases to trimming and J lost 0 bases; unmatched junction nucleotides: 5. Germline V lookup: CDR1 GTSNPN, CDR2 SVGIG (reference sequence). CDR3 amino acids: CAWNELAASYEQYF. As DNA, the CDR3 is TGTGCCTGGAACGAACTAGCGGCCTCCTACGAGCAGTACTTC.

The rearrangement joins TRBV19 to TRBJ1-1, with unresolved D. The germline CDR1 and CDR2 sequences are LNHDA and SQIVND (reference sequence). Trimming removed 1 base from V and 1 base from J, with 10 bases in between. The CDR3 spans 15 residues. This chain's CDR3 is CASSIAGLTNTEAFF. The CDR3 DNA reads TGTGCCAGTAGTATAGCTGGGCTTACGAACACTGAAGCTTTCTTT.

This clone was detected once. The gene calls are TRBV6-5 and TRBJ2-2; 10 bases align to TRBD2. Trimming removed 2 bases from V and 1 base from J; junction bases left unmatched: 1. The CDR3 is 16 amino acids. The germline CDR1 and CDR2 sequences are MNHEY and SVGAGI. The CDR3 spells CASSYLAGVNTGELFF. CDR3 nucleotides: TGTGCCAGCAGTTACCTAGCGGGGGTGAACACCGGGGAGCTGTTTTTT.

This chain joins TRBV13 and TRBJ2-2, with D maybe TRBD1 (5 bases). The germline V and J ends were trimmed by 5 bases and 2 bases, with 9 bases remaining between them. Germline lookup yields CDR1 PRHDT and CDR2 FYEKMQ (reference sequence). The CDR3 is 14 residues long. Written as DNA, the CDR3 is TGTGCCAGCAGCCCCGACAGAAACACCGGGGAGCTGTTTTTT. As protein: CASSPDRNTGELFF. Based on the CDR3 plus reference TRBV13 and TRBJ2-2, the full variable domain is AAGVIQSPRHLIKEKRETATLKCYPIPRHDTVYWYQQGPGQDPQFLISFYEKMQSDKGSIPDRFSAQQFSDYHSELNMSSLELGDSALYFCASSPDRNTGELFFGEGSRLTVL.

The chain combines TRBV6-5 with TRBJ1-1, with D maybe TRBD1 (6 bases). In germline, CDR1 is MNHEY, CDR2 SVGAGI. The CDR3 length is 15 residues. V was shortened by 5 bases and J by 1 base, with 14 bases between the two germline ends. In DNA form, the CDR3 reads TGTGCCAGCAGTCCCTGGACAGCGAGGAACACTGAAGCTTTCTTT. Its translation: CASSPWTARNTEAFF.

This rearrangement joins TRBV28 to TRBJ2-7; D possibly corresponds to TRBD1 (5 bases). Germline V CDR1 and CDR2: MDHEN, SYDVKM. The ends were cut back, 5 bases at V and 6 bases at J, with 8 bases in the middle. This CDR3 contains 11 residues. Written as DNA, the CDR3 is TGTGCCAGCAGTCGGACATTCGAGCAGTACTTC. It specifies CASSRTFEQYF.

V gene TRBV5-4 combines with J gene TRBJ1-6; unclear D gene. The CDR3 contains 15 residues. V was shortened by 4 bases and J by 7 bases, with 15 bases between the two germline ends. Germline V CDR1 and CDR2: SGHNT, YYREEE (reference sequence). The CDR3 loop reads CASSQEEGGNSPLHF. The CDR3 bases are TGTGCCAGCAGCCAAGAGGAGGGAGGCAATTCACCCCTCCACTTT.